This is a list of T cell receptor beta chains from one sample in a study of cytomegalovirus exposure and HLA in healthy donors. The method was immunoSEQ multiplex PCR; TCRdb's version includes in-frame clones alone and lacks a portion of them. This table holds 65,000 to 90,000 clones, about 81% found once. The sample consisted of PBMCs. Source of these receptors: a man aged 65 to 85 in good health and CMV-seronegative. CDR3s leave out the opening cysteine and the closing phenylalanine or tryptophan. The order of the fields is V gene, clone size, CDR3 protein. Clone size appears in some rows only: once, few, many, or a class for an expanded clone.

v_call: TRBV4-2
clone_size: -
cdr3_aa: ASSQDRQGDSGNTIY

v_call: TRBV7-9
clone_size: -
cdr3_aa: ASSFGQGSEQY

v_call: TRBV10-1
clone_size: -
cdr3_aa: ASSDGVSSTDTQY

v_call: TRBV7-9
clone_size: -
cdr3_aa: ASSGETVTKQIGYT

v_call: TRBV30
clone_size: -
cdr3_aa: AWSGGNSPLH

v_call: TRBV7-8
clone_size: -
cdr3_aa: ASSLSRETQY

v_call: TRBV9
clone_size: -
cdr3_aa: ASSVDPGTGDEAF

v_call: TRBV11-2
clone_size: -
cdr3_aa: ASSLEFIGGQAF

v_call: TRBV7-6
clone_size: -
cdr3_aa: ASSLQNPGQGYEQY

v_call: TRBV30
clone_size: -
cdr3_aa: AWTGTGGSSSPLH

v_call: TRBV6-6
clone_size: -
cdr3_aa: ASKGGGAGNTIY

v_call: TRBV7-8
clone_size: -
cdr3_aa: ASSLGRTVNNEQF

v_call: TRBV27
clone_size: -
cdr3_aa: ASSPRLAGGEETQY

v_call: TRBV7-9
clone_size: few
cdr3_aa: ASSRHYQDTEAF

v_call: TRBV27
clone_size: -
cdr3_aa: ASRERTGSNYGYT

v_call: TRBV23-1
clone_size: -
cdr3_aa: ASSQSGQGYEQY

v_call: TRBV7-9
clone_size: -
cdr3_aa: ASSLRANTGELF

v_call: TRBV29-1
clone_size: -
cdr3_aa: SVTEPTNEKLF

v_call: TRBV15
clone_size: -
cdr3_aa: ATGSGGAYEQY

v_call: TRBV19
clone_size: -
cdr3_aa: ASSMEAEQY

v_call: TRBV7-9
clone_size: -
cdr3_aa: ASSPQSGTGWGEQY

v_call: TRBV28
clone_size: -
cdr3_aa: AIPRTGTGASGYT

v_call: TRBV10-1
clone_size: -
cdr3_aa: ASSNMYSGELF

v_call: TRBV30
clone_size: few
cdr3_aa: AWRSQGWAEAF

v_call: TRBV4-1
clone_size: few
cdr3_aa: ASSQGLAGGPEF

v_call: TRBV7-9
clone_size: -
cdr3_aa: ASSLDSTYEQY